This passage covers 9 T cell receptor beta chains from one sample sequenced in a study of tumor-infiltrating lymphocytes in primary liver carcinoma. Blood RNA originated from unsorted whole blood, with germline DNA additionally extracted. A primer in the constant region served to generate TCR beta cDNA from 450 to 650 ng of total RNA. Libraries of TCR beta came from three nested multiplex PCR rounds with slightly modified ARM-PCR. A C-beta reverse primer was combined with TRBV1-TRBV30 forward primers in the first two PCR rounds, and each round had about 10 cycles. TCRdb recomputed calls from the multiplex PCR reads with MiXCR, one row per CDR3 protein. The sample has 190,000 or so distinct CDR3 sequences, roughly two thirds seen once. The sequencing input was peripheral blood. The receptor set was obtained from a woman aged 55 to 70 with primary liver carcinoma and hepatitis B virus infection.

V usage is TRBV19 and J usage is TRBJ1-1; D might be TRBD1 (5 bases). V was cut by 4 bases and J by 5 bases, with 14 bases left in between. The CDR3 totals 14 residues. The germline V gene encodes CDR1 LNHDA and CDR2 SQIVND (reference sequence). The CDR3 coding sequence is TGTGCCAGTAGTAGGAGCCTGGAGGGGACTGAAGCTTTCTTT. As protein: CASSRSLEGTEAFF.

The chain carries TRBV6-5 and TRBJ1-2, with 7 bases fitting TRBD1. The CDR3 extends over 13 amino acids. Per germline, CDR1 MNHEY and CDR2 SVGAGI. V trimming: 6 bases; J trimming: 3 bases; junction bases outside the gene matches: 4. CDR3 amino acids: CASRPGTDYGYTF. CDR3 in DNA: TGTGCCAGCAGGCCCGGGACAGACTATGGCTACACCTTC.

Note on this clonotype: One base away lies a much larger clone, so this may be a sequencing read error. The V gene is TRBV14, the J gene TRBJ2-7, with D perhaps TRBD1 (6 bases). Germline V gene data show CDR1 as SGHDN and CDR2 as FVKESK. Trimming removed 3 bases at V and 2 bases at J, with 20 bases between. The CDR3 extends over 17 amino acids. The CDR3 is CASSQGHAPLIPYEQYF. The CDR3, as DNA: TGTGCCAGCAGCCAGGGACATGCACCATTAATTCCCTACGAGCAGTACTTC.

The CDR3 protein is CASDFKRSILADTQYF. The CDR3 DNA follows: TGTGCCAGCGACTTCAAGCGGTCTATTCTGGCAGATACGCAGTATTTT. The gene calls are TRBV7-8 and TRBJ2-3; weak D call: TRBD2 (5 bases). CDR1 SGHVS and CDR2 FQNEAQ come from the germline V gene. The CDR3 runs to 16 residues. Trimming took 8 bases from V and 4 from J, leaving 22 bases between them.

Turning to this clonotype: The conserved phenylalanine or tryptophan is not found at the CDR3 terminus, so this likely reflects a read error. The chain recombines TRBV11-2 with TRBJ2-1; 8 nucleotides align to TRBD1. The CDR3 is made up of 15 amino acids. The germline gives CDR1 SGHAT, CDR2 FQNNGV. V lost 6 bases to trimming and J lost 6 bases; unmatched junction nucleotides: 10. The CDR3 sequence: CASSYDRGKGNEQFS. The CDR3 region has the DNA TGTGCCAGCAGTTACGACAGGGGAAAGGGCAATGAGCAGTTCTCC.

Here the CDR3 DNA reads TGTGCCAGCAGTGAGGAGGGACTAGAGTCGAGCGAGCAGTACTTC. Translated, it gives CASSEEGLESSEQYF. The chain links TRBV2 to TRBJ2-7, with 8 bases that match TRBD2. This CDR3 contains 15 residues. CDR1 and CDR2 (germline): SNHLY, FYNNEI. The V segment lost 3 bases and the J segment 6 bases; nucleotides outside the gene matches: 10.

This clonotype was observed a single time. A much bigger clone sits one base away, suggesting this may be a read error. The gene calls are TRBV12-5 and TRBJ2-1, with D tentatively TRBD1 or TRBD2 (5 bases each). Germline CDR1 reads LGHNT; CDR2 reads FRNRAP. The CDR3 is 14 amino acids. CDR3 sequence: CASGRGGSCNEQFF. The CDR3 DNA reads TGTGCTAGTGGCCGTGGGGGATCCTGCAATGAGCAGTTCTTC.

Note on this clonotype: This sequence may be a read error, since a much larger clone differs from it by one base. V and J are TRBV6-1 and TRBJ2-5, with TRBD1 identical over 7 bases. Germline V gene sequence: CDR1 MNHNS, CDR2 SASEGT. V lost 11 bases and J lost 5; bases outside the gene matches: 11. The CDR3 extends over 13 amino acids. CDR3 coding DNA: TGTGCCGTATCCCGACAGGGTATGGAGACCCAGTACTTC. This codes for CAVSRQGMETQYF.

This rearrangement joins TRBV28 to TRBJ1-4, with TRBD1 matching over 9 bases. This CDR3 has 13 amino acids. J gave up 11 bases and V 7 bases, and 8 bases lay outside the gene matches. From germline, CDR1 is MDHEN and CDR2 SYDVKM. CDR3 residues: CASKTGGSWKLFF. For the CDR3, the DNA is TGTGCCAGCAAAACAGGGGGCAGTTGGAAACTGTTTTTT. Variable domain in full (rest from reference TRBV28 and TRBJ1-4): DVKVTQSSRYLVKRTGEKVFLECVQDMDHENMFWYRQDPGLGLRLIYFSYDVKMKEKGDIPEGYSVSREKKERFSLILESASTNQTSMYLCASKTGGSWKLFFGSGTQLSVL.